Ten or more counts support the clone carrying this T cell receptor beta chain. The junction differs from germline at one of its ends, possibly a read error. The data derive from a study of human T cells and chemical hapten exposure. Whole-study context: Diphenylcyclopropenone was applied weekly to patients' scalps across the roughly 23-week study.

TCRdb redid the calling of the RACE reads with MiXCR, one entry per CDR3 protein. The repertoire has roughly 380,000 distinct CDR3 sequences, under 6.5% of them found once; the top ten carry about 5.4%. Time point described: patch test 2, 6 weeks after DPC sensitization. Specified treatment: therapeutic diphenylcyclopropenone sensitization with weekly scalp DPC. The length of the CDR3 is 13 residues. From germline, CDR1 is DFQATT and CDR2 SNEGSKA (reference sequence). The input for sequencing was whole blood, taken in connection with sensitization to the hapten diphenylcyclopropenone (DPC). The receptor's source is a woman younger than 35 with alopecia areata. Some clones in this sample may be carry-over from other donors' samples. The chain has TRBV20-1 and TRBJ1-2; 10 bases match TRBD1. For the CDR3, the DNA is TGCAGTGCTGGTAGAGATAGGAGGCGGGACAGGGGTTTC. Amino acids: CSAGRDRRRDRGF.